This T cell receptor (beta chain) was obtained from a study of blood T cell repertoires in COVID-19. The overall study: Sources were T cells, B-cell-depleted T cells, or PBMCs; the material itself was cDNA or gDNA.

The germline CDR1 and CDR2 sequences are SGHVS and FNYEAQ. Trimming removed 1 base from V and 4 bases from J, with 7 bases in between. The CDR3 is 14 amino acids. Original processing methods: By means of reference gene primer amplification, nucleated cell counts were estimated. The table came from immunoSEQ multiplex PCR; TCRdb's copy has only in-frame clones and leaves some out. That table furnishes V, J and clone size, whereas the DNA furnished D and trimming. The sample lists roughly 300,000 clones, about 90% occurring once. A Seattle source enrolled patients during active infection and followed them longitudinally.

The receptor comes from a woman under 40 with COVID-19, enrolled during active disease. The genes are TRBV7-6 and TRBJ1-4, with a tentative D call TRBD1 (6 bases). The sample was peripheral blood. CDR3 sequence reads: CASSLGQVNEKLFF. In nucleotides, the CDR3 is TGTGCCAGCAGCTTAGGACAGGTTAATGAAAAACTGTTTTTT.